The 7 T cell receptor beta chains listed next were all sequenced from one sample in a study of tumor-infiltrating lymphocytes in primary liver carcinoma. TCR beta cDNA was made from 500 ng total RNA with a constant-region primer. It was through three nested multiplex PCR rounds of slightly modified ARM-PCR that TCR beta libraries arose. The first two PCR rounds used TRBV1-TRBV30 forward primers with a C-beta reverse primer, 9 to 11 cycles each. TCRdb re-called the multiplex PCR reads through MiXCR, storing one row per CDR3 protein. The sample shows about 200,000 distinct CDR3 sequences, about 61% of them seen only once. RNA isolated from unsorted whole blood supplied the blood RNA, with germline DNA also extracted. The sample consisted of peripheral blood. Receptor source: a woman aged 55-75 years with primary liver carcinoma and hepatitis B virus infection.

As concerns this clonotype: One end of the junction does not line up with germline, which may come from a read error. This chain uses TRBV11-3 with TRBJ2-5; D call uncertain. This CDR3 has 14 amino acids. Germline-derived CDR1 and CDR2 are SGHNT and YENEEA. The CDR3 reads CAGRRDPNLETEYF. Written as DNA, the CDR3 is TGTGCCGGCAGGCGTGACCCGAACTTAGAGACCGAGTACTTC.

As to this clonotype: One end of the junction fails to match germline, which may point to a read error. The chain carries TRBV4-1 and TRBJ2-3; D unresolved. Germline CDR1 is MGHRA and CDR2 is YSYEKL. This CDR3 is built from 11 residues. The CDR3 protein is CASSQEDMQYF. The DNA of the CDR3 is TGCGCCAGCAGCCAAGAAGATATGCAGTATTTT.

The DNA for the CDR3 is TGTGCTAGTGGACGCGGACGGGGCACAGATACGCAGTATTTT. Protein sequence: CASGRGRGTDTQYF. This chain joins TRBV12-5 and TRBJ2-3; D gene ambiguous. Germline CDR1 and CDR2: LGHNT and FRNRAP. Trimming pared 6 bases from V and 1 base from J, leaving 11 bases between. The CDR3 length is 14 residues.

To note about this clonotype: The junction shows a germline mismatch at one end, possibly a read error. This sequence joins TRBV24-1 and TRBJ1-5; D is perhaps TRBD1 (5 bases). The germline V gene encodes CDR1 KGHDR and CDR2 SFDVKD. This CDR3 has 14 residues. The CDR3: CATSDGQGNRPQHF. The CDR3 nucleotides are TGTGCCACCAGTGATGGTCAGGGTAATCGGCCCCAGCATTTT.

This clonotype came up a few times. One end of the junction does not line up with germline, which may come from a read error. V is TRBV11-2 and J is TRBJ1-1; 7 bases align to TRBD1. The CDR3 contains 17 residues. In germline, CDR1 is SGHAT, CDR2 FQNNGV. As DNA, the CDR3 is TGTGCTAGCAGCTTAGTGAGGACAGGAGCGATGAATACTGAAGCTTTCTTT. This translates into CASSLVRTGAMNTEAFF.

This clonotype has only one observation. The junction differs from germline at one of its ends, possibly a read error. The chain links TRBV6-5 to TRBJ1-1; unclear D gene. Germline lookup yields CDR1 MNHEY and CDR2 SVGAGI. CDR3 length equals 11 residues. CDR3 amino acids: CASISNTVAFF. CDR3 sequence (DNA): TGTGCCAGCATCTCGAACACTGTAGCTTTCTTT.

Regarding this clonotype: One end of the junction is discordant with germline, which a read error may explain. J is TRBJ2-7 and V is TRBV6-2 or TRBV6-3, with 11 bases that match TRBD2. The germline CDR1 and CDR2 sequences are MNHEY and SVGEGT. This CDR3 is built from 16 residues. CDR3 region: CTSSLTTSGNFYEQYF. The CDR3 DNA follows: TGTACCAGCAGTCTCACGACTAGCGGGAACTTCTACGAGCAGTACTTC.